This T cell receptor (beta chain) was documented in a study of cytomegalovirus exposure and HLA in healthy donors. Study findings and constraints: TCR beta V segments were, for the most part, productive about 87% or about 30% of the time in an earlier analysis. The authors enumerated under 200 TCR beta chains as linked to cytomegalovirus.

Both 60 Vbeta primers and 13 Jbeta primers went into the PCR. Generated by immunoSEQ multiplex PCR, the TCRdb table keeps only in-frame clones and is missing some. The data contain approximately 150,000 clones, about three quarters of them singletons. The donors gave bone marrow, and they were healthy. Donors showed nominal health when sampled, although they likely had unrecorded immune exposures. Notes on this clone: Its antigen is currently unknown.

The germline V gene encodes CDR1 MNHEY and CDR2 SVGAGI. The V and J ends lost 3 bases and 8 bases, in that order; junction bases with no gene match: 7. The CDR3 totals 16 residues. Sequenced: PBMCs. The chain combines TRBV6-5 with TRBJ2-2; 12 bases fit TRBD2. The receptor's source is a female donor in good health and CMV-seronegative. The CDR3 coding sequence is TGTGCCAGCAGTTATCGTCTAGCGGGGGGGCAGGGGGAGCTGTTTTTT. The encoded protein is CASSYRLAGGQGELFF.